This T cell receptor beta chain was recorded in a study of cytomegalovirus exposure and HLA in healthy donors. The CDR3 has 13 residues. V was pared by 3 bases and J by 5 bases, with 10 bases between. In germline, CDR1 is KGHSH, CDR2 LQKENI. Study-wide points: Rare TCR sequences predominated, though certain public TCRs were found in many donors. Across donors, presence/absence analyses took sequencing depth to be roughly uniform. In a later analysis, HLA-C alleles had the fewest associated TCRs, DRB1 alleles the most.

PCR was performed using 60 Vbeta and 13 Jbeta primers. Original analysis: An analysis performed later counted 75 million to 80 million unique TCR beta chains (approximately 10 million of them shared). This table comes from immunoSEQ multiplex PCR, and its TCRdb copy is limited to in-frame clones, with some not included. Clonal size and the V and J genes are those of that table, whereas D and trimming came from the DNA. The sample yields about 110,000 clones, more than 60% seen once. About this clone: Its antigen is not identified.

The source material was PBMCs. The chain links TRBV18 to TRBJ1-1; perhaps TRBD1 as D (6 bases). This clonotype originated in a man between 60 and 70 years old in good health and CMV-seronegative. The CDR3 reads CASSPLGGTEAFF. CDR3 nucleotides: TGTGCCAGCTCACCGCTAGGGGGAACTGAAGCTTTCTTT.